This passage covers 27 T cell receptor beta chains from one sample sequenced in a study of blood T cell repertoires in COVID-19. Some clones are missing from TCRdb's copy, which holds only in-frame ones; the method was immunoSEQ multiplex PCR. Seen here are about 200,000 clones, roughly 88% observed once, and the top ten hold around 6%. Sample: PBMCs or T cells enriched from blood (not recorded which). The source is a man in his forties with acute COVID-19.

The chain employs TRBV6-2 or TRBV6-3 and TRBJ1-4, with D maybe TRBD1 (6 bases). The germline V gene encodes CDR1 MNHEY and CDR2 SVGEGT. Trimming left V 4 bases short and J 8 bases short, with 14 bases between. CDR3 length: 14 amino acids. CDR3 sequence (DNA): TGTGCCAGCAGTTTTGGGGGGGCAGACGAAAAACTGTTTTTT. Protein: CASSFGGADEKLFF.

The J gene is TRBJ2-7, the V gene TRBV6-5, with a possible D match to TRBD1 (7 bases). This CDR3 has 14 amino acids. V shed 0 bases and J shed 6 bases, with 12 bases lying between them. Per the germline V gene, CDR1 is MNHEY and CDR2 is SVGAGI. The DNA for the CDR3 is TGTGCCAGCAGTTACTCGGAGGGGGCGGGCGAGCAGTACTTC. Residues: CASSYSEGAGEQYF.

The V call is TRBV28, the J call TRBJ2-2, with D possibly being TRBD2 (6 bases). The CDR3 loop spans 10 amino acids. Germline CDR1 and CDR2: MDHEN and SYDVKM. V was trimmed by 8 bases and J by 8 bases, leaving 6 bases between them. The CDR3 nucleotides are TGTGCCAGCGGAGGGGGGGAGCTGTTTTTT. Its protein product is CASGGGELFF.

The J gene is TRBJ2-3, the V gene TRBV5-1; D uncertain. Looked up from germline, CDR1 is SGHRS and CDR2 is YFSETQ. V was pared by 6 bases and J by 6 bases, with 14 bases between. The CDR3 runs 13 residues. In DNA, the CDR3 is TGCGCCAGCACCCCTGAAGCCCCTGATACGCAGTATTTT. Translation: CASTPEAPDTQYF.

The chain is built from TRBV18 and TRBJ2-1, with 8 bases fitting TRBD2. With V trimmed by 0 bases and J by 1 base, 5 bases remained unmatched. This CDR3 has 17 amino acids. The germline V gene encodes CDR1 KGHSH and CDR2 LQKENI. The chain's CDR3 is CASSPPVSGGSYNEQFF. DNA for the CDR3: TGTGCCAGCTCACCACCCGTGAGCGGGGGATCCTACAATGAGCAGTTCTTC.

The V gene is TRBV28, the J gene TRBJ1-2; D might be TRBD1 (6 bases). The CDR3 extends over 14 amino acids. V lost 7 bases, J lost 8 bases, and 20 bases lay in between. Germline CDR1 is MDHEN and CDR2 is SYDVKM. The CDR3 DNA is TGTGCCAGCACCATTACAGGGCCTAGCGGAGGCTACACCTTC. Translated: CASTITGPSGGYTF.

This clone has a single count. The V gene is TRBV30, the J gene TRBJ2-7, with TRBD1 as a possible D gene (5 bases). Germline V lookup: CDR1 GTSNPN, CDR2 SVGIG (reference sequence). V gave up 3 bases and J gave up 3 bases, with 12 bases separating them. The CDR3 extends over 13 amino acids. The CDR3 region has the DNA TGTGCCTGGAGATTTACAGGAGACTACGAGCAGTACTTC. Its translation: CAWRFTGDYEQYF.

The V gene is TRBV7-9, the J gene TRBJ1-2; the D is unclear. Per the germline V gene, CDR1 is SEHNR and CDR2 is FQNEAQ (reference sequence). The CDR3 extends over 14 amino acids. The germline V and J ends were trimmed by 8 bases and 4 bases, with 17 bases remaining between them. The CDR3 DNA reads as TGTGCCAGCGGAGGGCTGACATCTACCTATGGCTACACCTTC. This gives the protein CASGGLTSTYGYTF.

The chain recombines TRBV7-7 with TRBJ2-1, with TRBD2 identical over 14 bases. V lost 5 bases to trimming and J lost 6 bases; unmatched junction nucleotides: 3. Germline V gene data show CDR1 as SSHAT and CDR2 as FNYEAQ (reference sequence). This CDR3 is built from 15 residues. CDR3 residues: CASSPGLAGANEQFF. In DNA, the CDR3 is TGTGCCAGCAGCCCGGGACTAGCGGGGGCCAATGAGCAGTTCTTC.

This sequence joins TRBV6-5 and TRBJ2-1, with D possibly matching TRBD2 (6 bases). In germline, CDR1 is MNHEY, CDR2 SVGAGI. CDR3 length: 12 amino acids. The V and J ends lost 2 bases and 7 bases respectively, with 6 bases between them. The CDR3 DNA reads TGTGCCAGCAGTTACAGCGGGAATGAGCAGTTCTTC. It yields the protein CASSYSGNEQFF.

This chain uses TRBV5-1 with TRBJ1-1; the match to TRBD1 covers 7 bases. This CDR3 region has 14 residues. V lost 5 bases and J lost 0; bases outside the gene matches: 4. Germline assignment: CDR1 SGHRS and CDR2 YFSETQ. DNA of the CDR3: TGCGCCAGCAGTCGACAGGGCCTGAACACTGAAGCTTTCTTT. It yields the protein CASSRQGLNTEAFF.

The chain is built from TRBV24-1 and TRBJ1-2; the D gene is possibly TRBD1 (5 bases). Trimming shortened V by 6 bases and J by 5 bases, and 18 bases separated the two germline ends. This CDR3 spans 15 amino acids. Looked up from germline, CDR1 is KGHDR and CDR2 is SFDVKD. The CDR3 is CATSPRGVSVYGYTF. CDR3 coding DNA: TGTGCCACCAGTCCAAGGGGCGTTAGTGTATATGGCTACACCTTC.

This sequence joins TRBV7-9 and TRBJ2-5; D not resolved. The CDR3 is 11 amino acids. Germline-derived CDR1 and CDR2 are SEHNR and FQNEAQ (reference sequence). V gave up 3 bases and J gave up 5 bases, with 4 bases separating them. The CDR3 sequence: CASSFSETQYF. The DNA for the CDR3 is TGTGCCAGCAGCTTTTCGGAGACCCAGTACTTC.

The V and J genes are TRBV30 and TRBJ2-7; D is possibly TRBD2 (5 bases). CDR3 size: 15 residues. Germline V gene data show CDR1 as GTSNPN and CDR2 as SVGIG (reference sequence). V was cut by 0 bases and J by 0 bases, with 12 bases left in between. The CDR3 here is CAWSVGGGPSYEQYF. The CDR3 DNA reads TGTGCCTGGAGTGTAGGCGGCGGGCCCTCCTACGAGCAGTACTTC.

V usage is TRBV7-3 and J usage is TRBJ2-2; 9 nucleotides align to TRBD2. In germline, CDR1 is SGHTA, CDR2 FQGTGA. The J segment lost 5 bases and the V segment lost 2 bases, leaving 6 bases of the junction unmatched. The CDR3 length is 16 residues. The CDR3 DNA is TGTGCCAGCAGCTTATATAGCGGGAGAAATACCGGGGAGCTGTTTTTT. It specifies CASSLYSGRNTGELFF.

This clone has a handful of counts. The chain uses TRBV24-1 and TRBJ2-1, with 10 bases aligning to TRBD2. Germline V gene lookup returns CDR1 KGHDR and CDR2 SFDVKD. This CDR3 is built from 16 residues. Unmatched junction bases numbered 6, after V lost 4 bases and J lost 4 bases. Written as DNA, the CDR3 is TGTGCCACCAGTGACCCTACTAGCGGGAAATACAATGAGCAGTTCTTC. Translating it yields CATSDPTSGKYNEQFF.

V usage is TRBV24-1 and J usage is TRBJ2-7, with D perhaps matching TRBD1 (6 bases). V shed 5 bases and J shed 9 bases, with 19 bases lying between them. Germline V gene sequence: CDR1 KGHDR, CDR2 SFDVKD. This CDR3 comprises 14 residues. This CDR3 is CATSAEGEIYPQYF. The CDR3 bases are TGTGCCACCAGTGCCGAGGGGGAGATCTACCCGCAGTACTTC.

The chain uses TRBV5-5 and TRBJ1-5; D is ambiguous. Per the germline V gene, CDR1 is SGHKS and CDR2 is YYEKEE (reference sequence). The length of the CDR3 is 16 residues. Trimming cost V 0 bases and J 2 bases, with 12 bases left between them. CDR3 loop: CASSLVVLSGNQPQHF. The CDR3 nucleotides read TGTGCCAGCAGCTTGGTGGTCTTATCGGGCAATCAGCCCCAGCATTTT. The whole variable domain, filled in from reference TRBV5-5 and TRBJ1-5, reads DAGVTQSPTHLIKTRGQQVTLRCSPISGHKSVSWYQQVLGQGPQFIFQYYEKEERGRGNFPDRFSARQFPNYSSELNVNALLLGDSALYLCASSLVVLSGNQPQHFGDGTRLSIL.

The chain has TRBV6-4 and TRBJ2-2, with 8 bases identical to TRBD2. CDR1 and CDR2 from the germline V gene are MRHNA and SNTAGT. The V gene end was trimmed by 5 bases and the J gene end by 5 bases; junction bases not matched to a gene: 7. CDR3 length: 15 amino acids. Here the CDR3 DNA reads TGTGCCAGCAGTAAACTAGCGGATCTAACCGGGGAGCTGTTTTTT. This translates into CASSKLADLTGELFF.

The J gene is TRBJ2-2, the V gene TRBV3-1 (or the pseudogene TRBV3-2); 8 bases agree with TRBD2. The J segment lost 4 bases and the V segment lost 6 bases, leaving 7 bases of the junction unmatched. The CDR3 spans 15 residues. CDR1 is LGHDT, CDR2 YNNKEL, per germline (reference sequence). The CDR3 is CASSSQGTSTGELFF. The DNA of the CDR3 is TGTGCCAGCAGTTCCCAAGGGACTAGCACCGGGGAGCTGTTTTTT.

The CDR3 DNA is TGTGCCAGCAGACAGGGGGCCAGCGGGGAAACCTCCTACAATGAGCAGTTCTTC. Amino acids: CASRQGASGETSYNEQFF. The chain combines TRBV27 with TRBJ2-1, with 9 bases fitting TRBD1. This CDR3 has 18 residues. V lost 6 bases, J lost 0 bases, and 12 bases stayed unmatched. The germline V gene encodes CDR1 MNHEY and CDR2 SMNVEV (reference sequence).

This clone was seen a handful of times. The chain uses TRBV2 and TRBJ1-1, with a tentative D call TRBD1 (5 bases). The length of the CDR3 is 14 residues. Trimming pared 6 bases from V and 1 base from J, leaving 12 bases between. From germline, CDR1 is SNHLY and CDR2 FYNNEI. The CDR3 protein is CASRGPGPNTEAFF. The CDR3 DNA reads TGTGCCAGCAGGGGGCCAGGCCCGAACACTGAAGCTTTCTTT. The complete variable domain, with remaining parts taken from reference TRBV2 and TRBJ1-1, reads EPEVTQTPSHQVTQMGQEVILRCVPISNHLYFYWYRQILGQKVEFLVSFYNNEISEKSEIFDDQFSVERPDGSNFTLKIRSTKLEDSAMYFCASRGPGPNTEAFFGQGTRLTVV.

V and J are TRBV3-1 (or the pseudogene TRBV3-2) and TRBJ2-2, with 9 bases lining up with TRBD2. J gave up 4 bases and V 2 bases, and 2 bases lay outside the gene matches. Germline V gene sequence: CDR1 LGHDT, CDR2 YNNKEL (reference sequence). This CDR3 is built from 15 residues. The CDR3 is CASSQRLAVTGELFF. Written as DNA, the CDR3 is TGTGCCAGCAGCCAACGACTAGCGGTCACCGGGGAGCTGTTTTTT.

CDR3 in DNA: TGCGCCAGCAGTGTTACAGACCCGAAAAACATTCAGTACTTC. Residues: CASSVTDPKNIQYF. The chain joins TRBV10-2 to TRBJ2-4; D gene uncertain. Germline CDR1 WSHSY, CDR2 SAAADI. The V end lost 4 bases, the J end lost 4 bases, and 11 bases lay between the germline ends. CDR3 length: 14 residues.

V and J are TRBV15 and TRBJ2-4, with 8 bases lining up with TRBD2. CDR3 length: 17 residues. Germline CDR1 LNHNV, CDR2 YYDKDF (reference sequence). J was trimmed by 2 bases and V by 4 bases; bases with no gene match: 10. CDR3 in DNA: TGTGCCACCAGCAAAACCGGACTAGCCTCTACCAAAAACATTCAGTACTTC. As protein: CATSKTGLASTKNIQYF.

The rearrangement joins TRBV27 to TRBJ2-7; 8 bases align to TRBD1. Germline V gene data show CDR1 as MNHEY and CDR2 as SMNVEV (reference sequence). This CDR3 region has 14 residues. J lost 2 bases, V lost 3 bases, and 3 bases had no gene match. The CDR3 DNA sequence: TGTGCCAGCAGTTTGGACAGGGCAACCTACGAGCAGTACTTC. Residues: CASSLDRATYEQYF.

The V call is TRBV10-3, the J call TRBJ1-5; 9 nucleotides agree with TRBD1. Germline V lookup: CDR1 ENHRY, CDR2 SYGVKD. V trimming: 6 bases; J trimming: 5 bases; junction bases outside the gene matches: 8. The CDR3 extends over 15 amino acids. The CDR3 reads CAIRKTGGSDQPQHF. Written as DNA, the CDR3 is TGTGCCATCAGGAAGACAGGGGGGAGCGATCAGCCCCAGCATTTT.